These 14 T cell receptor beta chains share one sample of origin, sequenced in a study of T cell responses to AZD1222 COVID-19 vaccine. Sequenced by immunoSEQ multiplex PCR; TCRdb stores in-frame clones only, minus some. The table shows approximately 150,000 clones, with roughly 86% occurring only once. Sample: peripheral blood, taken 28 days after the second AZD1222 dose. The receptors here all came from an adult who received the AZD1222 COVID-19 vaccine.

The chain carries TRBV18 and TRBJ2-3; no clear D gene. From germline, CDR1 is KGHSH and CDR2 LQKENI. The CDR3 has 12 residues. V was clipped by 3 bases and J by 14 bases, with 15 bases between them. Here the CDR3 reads CASSPDASPWYF. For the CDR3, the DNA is TGTGCCAGCTCACCGGACGCAAGCCCCTGGTATTTT. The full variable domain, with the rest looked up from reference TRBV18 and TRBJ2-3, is NAGVMQNPRHLVRRRGQEARLRCSPMKGHSHVYWYRQLPEEGLKFMVYLQKENIIDESGMPKERFSAEFPKEGPSILRIQQVVRGDSAAYFCASSPDASPWYFGPGTRLTVL.

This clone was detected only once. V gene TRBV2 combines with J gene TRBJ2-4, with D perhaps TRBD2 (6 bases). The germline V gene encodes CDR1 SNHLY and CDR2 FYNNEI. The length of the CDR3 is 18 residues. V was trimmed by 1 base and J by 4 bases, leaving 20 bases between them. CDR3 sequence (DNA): TGTGCCAGCAGTGAAGAGGGAGGCCCCCCAGGGAGGAAAAACATTCAGTACTTC. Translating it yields CASSEEGGPPGRKNIQYF.

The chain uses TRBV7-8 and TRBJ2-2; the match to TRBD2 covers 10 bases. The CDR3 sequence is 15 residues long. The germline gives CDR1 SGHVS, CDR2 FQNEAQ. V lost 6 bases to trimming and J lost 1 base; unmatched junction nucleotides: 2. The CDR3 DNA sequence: TGTGCCAGCAGACCTAGCGGGGGGAACACCGGGGAGCTGTTTTTT. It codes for CASRPSGGNTGELFF. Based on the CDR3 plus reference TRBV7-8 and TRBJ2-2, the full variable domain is GAGVSQSPRYKVAKRGQDVALRCDPISGHVSLFWYQQALGQGPEFLTYFQNEAQLDKSGLPSDRFFAERPEGSVSTLKIQRTQQEDSAVYLCASRPSGGNTGELFFGEGSRLTVL.

The CDR3 reads CASSLSFDEAFF. The CDR3 DNA sequence: TGTGCCAGCAGCTTGTCATTTGATGAAGCTTTCTTT. The chain recombines TRBV5-4 with TRBJ1-1; no definite D call. This CDR3 is 12 amino acids long. The germline V and J ends were trimmed by 1 base and 7 bases, with 8 bases remaining between them. Germline assignment: CDR1 SGHNT and CDR2 YYREEE (reference sequence).

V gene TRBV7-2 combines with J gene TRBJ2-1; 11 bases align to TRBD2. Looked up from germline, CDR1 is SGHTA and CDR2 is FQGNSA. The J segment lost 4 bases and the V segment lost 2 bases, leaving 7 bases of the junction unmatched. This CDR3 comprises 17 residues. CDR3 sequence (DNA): TGTGCCAGCAGCTTACTAGCGGGGGGTGCCGGATACAATGAGCAGTTCTTC. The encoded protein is CASSLLAGGAGYNEQFF.

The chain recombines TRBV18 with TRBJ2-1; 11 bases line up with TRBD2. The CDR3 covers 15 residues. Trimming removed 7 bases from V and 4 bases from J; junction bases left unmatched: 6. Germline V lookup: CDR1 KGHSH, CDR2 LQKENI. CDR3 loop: CASCPGLAAYNEQFF. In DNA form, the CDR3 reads TGTGCCAGCTGCCCGGGACTAGCGGCATACAATGAGCAGTTCTTC.

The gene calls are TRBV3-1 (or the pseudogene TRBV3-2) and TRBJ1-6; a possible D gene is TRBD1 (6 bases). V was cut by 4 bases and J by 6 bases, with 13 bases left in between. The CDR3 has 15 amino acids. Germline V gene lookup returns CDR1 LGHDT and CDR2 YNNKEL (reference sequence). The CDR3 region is CASSPGTFTNSPLHF. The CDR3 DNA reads TGTGCCAGCAGCCCGGGGACATTTACTAATTCACCCCTCCACTTT.

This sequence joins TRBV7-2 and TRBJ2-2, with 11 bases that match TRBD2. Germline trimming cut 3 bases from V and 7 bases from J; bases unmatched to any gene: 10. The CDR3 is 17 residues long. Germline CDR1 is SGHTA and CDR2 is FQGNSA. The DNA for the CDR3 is TGTGCCAGCAGCTTTAGACTCACTAGCGGGAGCGGCGGGGAGCTGTTTTTT. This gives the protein CASSFRLTSGSGGELFF.

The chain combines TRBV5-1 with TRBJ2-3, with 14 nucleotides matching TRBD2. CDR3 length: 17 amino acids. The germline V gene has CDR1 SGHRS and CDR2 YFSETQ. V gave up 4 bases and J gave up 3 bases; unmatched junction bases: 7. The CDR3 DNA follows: TGCGCCAGCAGCCCCGGGACTAGCGGGGGACGGACAGATACGCAGTATTTT. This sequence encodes CASSPGTSGGRTDTQYF.

The DNA for the CDR3 is TGCAGCGTCCCCGGGACTAACTATGGCTACACCTTC. Encoded protein: CSVPGTNYGYTF. This chain links TRBV29-1 with TRBJ1-2; the D is unclear. The CDR3 is 12 residues long. Per germline, CDR1 SQVTM and CDR2 ANQGSEA. V was trimmed by 6 bases and J by 0 bases, leaving 8 bases between them.

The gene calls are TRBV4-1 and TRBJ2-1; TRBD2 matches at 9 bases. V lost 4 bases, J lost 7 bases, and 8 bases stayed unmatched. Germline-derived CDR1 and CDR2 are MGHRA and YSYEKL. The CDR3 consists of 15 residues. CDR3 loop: CASSPPAGGSNEQFF. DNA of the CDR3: TGCGCCAGCAGCCCTCCAGCGGGGGGCTCGAATGAGCAGTTCTTC.

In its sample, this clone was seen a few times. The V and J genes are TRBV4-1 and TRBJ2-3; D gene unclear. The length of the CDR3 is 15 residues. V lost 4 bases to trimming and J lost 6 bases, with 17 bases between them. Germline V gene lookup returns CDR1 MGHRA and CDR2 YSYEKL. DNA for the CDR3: TGCGCCAGCAGCCCCAAGGGCCTCTTACGGGATACGCAGTATTTT. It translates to CASSPKGLLRDTQYF.

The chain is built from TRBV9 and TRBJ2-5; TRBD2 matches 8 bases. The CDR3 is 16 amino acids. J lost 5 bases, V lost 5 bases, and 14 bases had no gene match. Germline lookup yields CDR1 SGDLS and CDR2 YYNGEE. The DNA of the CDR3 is TGTGCCAGCAGTGGGGCCCCAGCGGGGGTCCAGGAGACCCAGTACTTC. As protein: CASSGAPAGVQETQYF. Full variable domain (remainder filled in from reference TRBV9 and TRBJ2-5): DSGVTQTPKHLITATGQRVTLRCSPRSGDLSVYWYQQSLDQGLQFLIQYYNGEERAKGNILERFSAQQFPDLHSELNLSSLELGDSALYFCASSGAPAGVQETQYFGPGTRLLVL.

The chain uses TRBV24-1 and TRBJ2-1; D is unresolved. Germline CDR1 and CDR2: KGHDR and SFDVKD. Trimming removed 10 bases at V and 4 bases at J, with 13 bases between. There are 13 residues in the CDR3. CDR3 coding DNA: TGTGCCACAGGCAAGGACGATTACAATGAGCAGTTCTTC. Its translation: CATGKDDYNEQFF.